A single sample is the source of the 27 T cell receptor beta chains below, sequenced in a study of monozygotic twins with inflammatory bowel disease. Following a re-call of the 5' RACE reads, TCRdb has one entry per CDR3 protein and lacks DNA. The sample totals 400,000 to 500,000 distinct CDR3 sequences; its top ten clones hold 2% to 2.5%. Sequencing was performed on blood. The source of these receptors is a human donor with ulcerative colitis or Crohn's disease, or a healthy co-twin of an affected twin (not recorded which).

V and J are TRBV5-4 and TRBJ1-3. Germline lookup yields CDR1 SGHNT and CDR2 YYREEE (reference sequence). CDR3 length: 14 residues. CDR3 sequence reads: CASSLGSPGNTIYF.

This chain's CDR3 is CASSQEAGSKNIQYF. This rearrangement joins TRBV4-2 to TRBJ2-4. CDR1 LGHNA and CDR2 YNFKEQ come from the germline V gene. CDR3 length: 15 residues.

The genes are TRBV9 and TRBJ2-1; TCRdb indicates TRBD1, and absent DNA this call remains unverified. CDR1 is SGDLS and CDR2 is YYNGEE in the germline V gene. The CDR3 loop spans 15 amino acids. The CDR3 protein is CASSVVGDQYNEQFF.

J is TRBJ2-1 and V is TRBV30; no DNA is available, so the TRBD1 call from TCRdb remains unchecked. CDR1 and CDR2 from the germline V gene are GTSNPN and SVGIG (reference sequence). The CDR3 has 15 amino acids. CDR3 protein: CAWRGQGGSYNEQFF.

The CDR3: CATGQGRDYGYTF. The rearrangement links TRBV15 to TRBJ1-2; TCRdb proposes TRBD1, but this gene call is untestable without DNA. The CDR3 has 13 residues. Germline CDR1 is LNHNV and CDR2 is YYDKDF (reference sequence).

The chain has TRBV7-2 and TRBJ1-4; the D call of TRBD1 rests on TCRdb alone, since no DNA is present to check it. The germline gives CDR1 SGHTA, CDR2 FQGNSA. The CDR3 is 16 amino acids. This CDR3 reads CASSMNPQGVGEKLFF.

The chain uses TRBV3-1 and TRBJ2-1. CDR1 LGHDT and CDR2 YNNKEL come from the germline V gene (reference sequence). This CDR3 contains 12 residues. The CDR3 loop is CASSQVPNEQFF.

This rearrangement joins TRBV20-1 to TRBJ2-7; TCRdb outputs TRBD1, but without DNA this stays unchecked. CDR3 size: 17 residues. Germline V lookup: CDR1 DFQATT, CDR2 SNEGSKA (reference sequence). The CDR3 reads CSARAGRGRVTSYEQYF.

The rearrangement links TRBV9 to TRBJ2-2. The CDR3 consists of 13 residues. Germline lookup yields CDR1 SGDLS and CDR2 YYNGEE. This chain's CDR3 is CASSVSITGELFF.

This chain connects TRBV4-1 to TRBJ2-5. Looked up from germline, CDR1 is MGHRA and CDR2 is YSYEKL. CDR3 size: 14 residues. CDR3: CASSQDGVQETQYF.

The chain employs TRBV12-3 or TRBV12-4 and TRBJ2-4. The CDR3 spans 15 residues. The CDR3 is CASSLSGLAKNIQYF.

The chain couples TRBV28 to TRBJ1-5; the TRBD1 assignment by TCRdb is unverifiable without DNA. The CDR3 totals 17 residues. Germline V gene data show CDR1 as MDHEN and CDR2 as SYDVKM. CDR3: CASSFPGDREVNQPQHF.

V gene TRBV5-5 combines with J gene TRBJ2-3; there is no DNA to check the TCRdb D call of TRBD2. CDR1 and CDR2 from the germline V gene are SGHKS and YYEKEE (reference sequence). The CDR3 spans 18 residues. Here the CDR3 reads CASSLEAGLAGGLNTQYF. Using reference TRBV5-5 and TRBJ2-3 for the parts outside the CDR3, the full variable domain is DAGVTQSPTHLIKTRGQQVTLRCSPISGHKSVSWYQQVLGQGPQFIFQYYEKEERGRGNFPDRFSARQFPNYSSELNVNALLLGDSALYLCASSLEAGLAGGLNTQYFGPGTRLTVL.

CDR3 loop: CSVERAGNTEAFF. This rearrangement joins TRBV29-1 to TRBJ1-1. CDR1 SQVTM and CDR2 ANQGSEA come from the germline V gene. The CDR3 length is 13 residues.

The chain joins TRBV7-9 to TRBJ2-1; the TCRdb call, TRBD2, lacks DNA for checking. The length of the CDR3 is 14 residues. Germline CDR1 is SEHNR and CDR2 is FQNEAQ (reference sequence). This chain's CDR3 is CASTSGVSYNEQFF.

V and J are TRBV7-9 and TRBJ1-2; TCRdb calls TRBD1, which cannot be checked without DNA. CDR3 length: 16 amino acids. The V gene's germline CDR1 is SEHNR and CDR2 FQNEAQ (reference sequence). The CDR3 sequence is CASSPSVTAANYGYTF.

The chain employs TRBV12-3 or TRBV12-4 and TRBJ2-1. The CDR3 covers 13 residues. The CDR3 spells CASSFTYYNEQFF.

The rearrangement links TRBV20-1 to TRBJ2-7; TCRdb calls TRBD1, which cannot be checked without DNA. There are 13 residues in the CDR3. The V gene's germline CDR1 is DFQATT and CDR2 SNEGSKA (reference sequence). This CDR3 reads CSAPGTGVYEQYF.

The V gene is TRBV5-1, the J gene TRBJ2-5; checking the TCRdb D call of TRBD2 is not possible without DNA. Germline assignment: CDR1 SGHRS and CDR2 YFSETQ. The CDR3 is made up of 14 amino acids. The CDR3 here is CASSSGTRRETQYF.

This chain uses TRBV5-1 with TRBJ1-1; TCRdb picks TRBD1, but there is no DNA to check that call. The CDR3 extends over 15 amino acids. Germline V gene sequence: CDR1 SGHRS, CDR2 YFSETQ. The CDR3 here is CASSSPGTPNTEAFF.

The rearrangement joins TRBV27 to TRBJ2-1; TCRdb's D gene call, TRBD1, goes unchecked for lack of DNA. The CDR3 consists of 15 residues. Germline V CDR1 and CDR2: MNHEY, SMNVEV (reference sequence). CDR3 in amino acids: CASRAGGRSYNEQFF.

V usage is TRBV5-4 and J usage is TRBJ2-7; TCRdb returns TRBD1, unconfirmable since there is no DNA. There are 13 residues in the CDR3. Per germline, CDR1 SGHNT and CDR2 YYREEE (reference sequence). CDR3 loop: CASSQGQPYEQYF.

V gene TRBV5-6 combines with J gene TRBJ1-1. Germline V gene data show CDR1 as SGHDT and CDR2 as YYEEEE. CDR3 length: 12 amino acids. CDR3 sequence reads: CASSLALTEAFF.

V and J are TRBV15 and TRBJ2-7; TCRdb proposes TRBD2, but this gene call is untestable without DNA. In germline, CDR1 is LNHNV, CDR2 YYDKDF (reference sequence). CDR3 length: 18 amino acids. The CDR3 sequence is CATSKEGLAGSRSYEQYF.

The genes are TRBV7-2 and TRBJ2-1; TCRdb names TRBD1, which stays unverified in the absence of DNA. The germline gives CDR1 SGHTA, CDR2 FQGNSA. This CDR3 has 15 amino acids. CDR3: CASSLWPGSYNEQFF.

The chain links TRBV2 to TRBJ2-7. Germline V gene sequence: CDR1 SNHLY, CDR2 FYNNEI. The CDR3 covers 12 residues. The CDR3 is CASLEESYEQYF.

The V call is TRBV2, the J call TRBJ1-4; the TRBD1 assignment by TCRdb is unverifiable without DNA. The CDR3 loop spans 16 amino acids. Germline assignment: CDR1 SNHLY and CDR2 FYNNEI. This CDR3 is CASSEGFNGAREKLFF.